The 26 T cell receptor beta chains presented below share a single source sample, sequenced in a study of cytomegalovirus exposure and HLA in healthy donors. Primers included in the PCR were 60 Vbeta and 13 Jbeta primers. TCRdb's copy holds only in-frame clones and misses some; the assay was immunoSEQ multiplex PCR. The sample lists around 170,000 clones, around 80% occurring once. Sequences were obtained from PBMCs. The receptors shown here come from a man aged 35 to 55 in good health and CMV-seropositive.

This sequence joins TRBV14 and TRBJ2-1, with D maybe TRBD1 (6 bases). V lost 4 bases and J lost 3, with 10 bases in between. The CDR3 is 14 amino acids. Germline V gives CDR1 SGHDN, CDR2 FVKESK. The CDR3 is CASSLSQGYNEQFF. The CDR3, as DNA: TGTGCCAGCAGCCTGTCACAGGGCTACAATGAGCAGTTCTTC.

The chain joins TRBV6-4 to TRBJ1-2, with 10 bases aligning to TRBD1. In germline, CDR1 is MRHNA, CDR2 SNTAGT. V shed 4 bases, J shed 7 bases, and the junction held 3 bases outside the gene matches. This CDR3 comprises 13 residues. This CDR3 reads CASSGTGGSGYTF. In DNA, the CDR3 is TGTGCCAGCAGTGGGACAGGGGGGAGTGGCTACACCTTC.

The chain is built from TRBV5-1 and TRBJ2-5; D possibly corresponds to TRBD1 (5 bases). Germline-derived CDR1 and CDR2 are SGHRS and YFSETQ. The CDR3 has 18 amino acids. Trimming pared 0 bases from V and 3 bases from J, leaving 21 bases between. CDR3 coding DNA: TGCGCCAGCAGCTTGGCGTCCATAGGGGTCGCTTTTAAAGAGACCCAGTACTTC. It encodes CASSLASIGVAFKETQYF.

The rearrangement joins TRBV19 to TRBJ2-1; D ambiguous. Germline V gives CDR1 LNHDA, CDR2 SQIVND (reference sequence). The CDR3 is 15 amino acids. Trimming left V 7 bases short and J 5 bases short, with 18 bases between. This chain's CDR3 is CASTPAGSEDNEQFF. CDR3 nucleotide sequence: TGTGCCAGTACCCCGGCAGGCAGTGAAGACAATGAGCAGTTCTTC.

The J gene is TRBJ2-1, the V gene TRBV19, with 8 bases that match TRBD1. This CDR3 contains 15 residues. V shed 4 bases and J 8 bases; nucleotides not matched to a gene: 10. In germline, CDR1 is LNHDA, CDR2 SQIVND (reference sequence). The DNA of the CDR3 is TGTGCCAGTAGTAGCGGACAGGGTGAGGCGCATGAGCAGTTCTTC. Amino acid sequence: CASSSGQGEAHEQFF.

In this sample, this clone turned up a few times. J is TRBJ2-1 and V is TRBV4-1, with D perhaps TRBD1 (6 bases). CDR3 length: 13 residues. CDR1 is MGHRA and CDR2 is YSYEKL in the germline V gene. Trimming took 5 bases from V and 4 from J, leaving 9 bases between them. DNA of the CDR3: TGCGCCAGCAGCGGACAGTATTACAATGAGCAGTTCTTC. It translates to CASSGQYYNEQFF.

This clone was picked up a small number of times. This chain links TRBV25-1 with TRBJ2-1; the match to TRBD1 covers 7 bases. The CDR3 contains 15 residues. The germline V gene encodes CDR1 MGHDK and CDR2 SYGVNS. The trim removed 3 bases at V and 3 bases at J, leaving 5 bases unmatched. CDR3 DNA: TGTGCCAGCAGTGAGGACAGGCAACACTACAATGAGCAGTTCTTC. It specifies CASSEDRQHYNEQFF.

A few counts support this clone. The V gene is TRBV6-6, the J gene TRBJ1-4, with D unresolved. The V and J ends lost 4 bases and 5 bases respectively, with 11 bases between them. CDR3 length: 14 residues. Looked up from germline, CDR1 is MNHNY and CDR2 is SVGAGI (reference sequence). The CDR3 sequence is CASSWRAENEKLFF. CDR3 nucleotides: TGTGCCAGCAGTTGGAGGGCAGAGAATGAAAAACTGTTTTTT.

The CDR3 sequence: CASSPWTGNTGELFF. DNA of the CDR3: TGTGCCAGCAGCCCCTGGACTGGGAACACCGGGGAGCTGTTTTTT. The V call is TRBV5-6, the J call TRBJ2-2, with D possibly matching TRBD2 (5 bases). The CDR3 is 15 amino acids. From germline, CDR1 is SGHDT and CDR2 YYEEEE. Trimming took off 4 bases at V and 1 base at J, with 11 bases between the two ends.

The genes are TRBV27 and TRBJ1-2; maybe TRBD1 (6 bases). V lost 6 bases, J lost 2 bases, and 19 bases lay in between. The CDR3 is 16 residues long. The germline V gene encodes CDR1 MNHEY and CDR2 SMNVEV (reference sequence). CDR3 sequence reads: CASSGWTDPLNYGYTF. The CDR3 DNA reads as TGTGCCAGCAGCGGCTGGACAGATCCACTCAACTATGGCTACACCTTC.

The chain combines TRBV19 with TRBJ2-7; maybe TRBD2 (5 bases). V was trimmed by 4 bases and J by 3 bases, leaving 16 bases between them. The CDR3 extends over 15 amino acids. CDR1 is LNHDA and CDR2 is SQIVND in the germline V gene (reference sequence). The CDR3 DNA sequence: TGTGCCAGTAGTAGTGACGCGGGCTACCGCTACGAGCAGTACTTC. It encodes CASSSDAGYRYEQYF.

The V and J genes are TRBV14 and TRBJ1-5; D uncertain. Germline V CDR1 and CDR2: SGHDN, FVKESK. This CDR3 spans 15 amino acids. V lost 0 bases and J 5 bases, leaving 11 bases between the germline ends. DNA for the CDR3: TGTGCCAGCAGCCAAGATAGCGGTGGGGATCAGCCCCAGCATTTT. It specifies CASSQDSGGDQPQHF. The variable domain in full, completed from reference TRBV14 and TRBJ1-5, reads EAGVTQFPSHSVIEKGQTVTLRCDPISGHDNLYWYRRVMGKEIKFLLHFVKESKQDESGMPNNRFLAERTGGTYSTLKVQPAELEDSGVYFCASSQDSGGDQPQHFGDGTRLSIL.

The J gene is TRBJ1-2, the V gene TRBV28; 9 nucleotides agree with TRBD1. Germline V gene data show CDR1 as MDHEN and CDR2 as SYDVKM. CDR3 length equals 14 residues. With V trimmed by 5 bases and J by 7 bases, 8 bases remained unmatched. The CDR3 DNA follows: TGTGCCAGCAGTAGCGGGGGACAGGGACCTGGCTACACCTTC. This translates into CASSSGGQGPGYTF.

This chain joins TRBV7-9 and TRBJ2-1, with a possible D match to TRBD2 (5 bases). V lost 5 bases and J lost 4, with 9 bases in between. Germline CDR1 is SEHNR and CDR2 is FQNEAQ (reference sequence). CDR3 size: 13 residues. The CDR3, as DNA: TGTGCCAGCAGCCCTGGGGAGTACAATGAGCAGTTCTTC. It is translated as CASSPGEYNEQFF.

The chain carries TRBV9 and TRBJ1-2; D gene unclear. V lost 2 bases and J lost 4, with 9 bases in between. Germline V gene sequence: CDR1 SGDLS, CDR2 YYNGEE. The CDR3 sequence is 13 residues long. CDR3 bases: TGTGCCAGCAGCGTTCTCGGGTCCTATGGCTACACCTTC. This codes for CASSVLGSYGYTF.

The V call is TRBV27, the J call TRBJ1-4, with D unresolved. CDR3 size: 13 residues. Deletions cut 6 bases from V and 2 bases from J, with 7 bases between. Germline CDR1 and CDR2: MNHEY and SMNVEV (reference sequence). The CDR3: CASRAWTNEKLFF. The CDR3 DNA reads TGTGCCAGCAGAGCCTGGACTAATGAAAAACTGTTTTTT.

The chain has TRBV11-3 and TRBJ2-1; 13 bases match TRBD2. The CDR3 spans 18 residues. From germline, CDR1 is SGHNT and CDR2 YENEEA. After removal of 4 bases from V and 1 base from J, the junction contained 7 bases not matched to a gene. CDR3 in amino acids: CASSSRLAGGISYNEQFF. CDR3 in DNA: TGTGCCAGCAGCTCAAGACTAGCGGGGGGCATATCCTACAATGAGCAGTTCTTC.

This clone is a singleton in its sample. Here the CDR3 DNA reads TGTGCCAGCAGTGAGCAGGGACAGGGTGGCTACAATGAGCAGTTCTTC. Protein product: CASSEQGQGGYNEQFF. The V and J genes are TRBV2 and TRBJ2-1; 9 nucleotides line up with TRBD1. V shed 3 bases, J shed 3 bases, and the junction held 6 bases outside the gene matches. Germline CDR1 SNHLY, CDR2 FYNNEI. CDR3 length: 16 residues.

The chain's CDR3 is CASSPGLETQYF. The CDR3 DNA is TGTGCCAGCAGCCCGGGATTGGAGACCCAGTACTTC. The chain carries TRBV11-1 and TRBJ2-5, with a possible D match to TRBD2 (5 bases). Germline CDR1 and CDR2: SGHAT and FQDESV (reference sequence). The length of the CDR3 is 12 residues. The ends were cut back, 5 bases at V and 5 bases at J, with 9 bases in the middle.

CDR3 protein: CASSLYAGGYTF. The CDR3 DNA sequence: TGTGCCAGCAGCTTATACGCAGGTGGCTACACCTTC. The V and J genes are TRBV7-2 and TRBJ1-2; D is ambiguous. Germline V gene data show CDR1 as SGHTA and CDR2 as FQGNSA. This CDR3 region has 12 residues. Between the trimmed V and J ends, which lost 2 bases and 7 bases, there was a span of 8 bases.

V and J are TRBV12-5 and TRBJ1-1, with D hard to call. Looked up from germline, CDR1 is LGHNT and CDR2 is FRNRAP. The CDR3 length is 13 residues. Deletions cut 9 bases from V and 3 bases from J, with 14 bases between. The chain's CDR3 is CASSVVGYTEAFF. The CDR3 nucleotides are TGTGCTAGCTCCGTGGTGGGCTACACTGAAGCTTTCTTT.

The chain employs TRBV30 and TRBJ2-7; weak D call: TRBD1 (5 bases). This CDR3 is built from 15 residues. Germline CDR1 GTSNPN, CDR2 SVGIG (reference sequence). Trimming took 0 bases from V and 0 from J, leaving 12 bases between them. The CDR3 DNA sequence: TGTGCCTGGAGTGTACCCCAGCAGGGCTCCTACGAGCAGTACTTC. Residues: CAWSVPQQGSYEQYF. The variable domain in full, completed from reference TRBV30 and TRBJ2-7, reads SQTIHQWPATLVQPVGSPLSLECTVEGTSNPNLYWYRQAAGRGLQLLFYSVGIGQISSEVPQNLSASRPQDRQFILSSKKLLLSDSGFYLCAWSVPQQGSYEQYFGPGTRLTVT.

The chain links TRBV4-1 to TRBJ1-4; TRBD1 matches 8 bases. CDR1 MGHRA and CDR2 YSYEKL come from the germline V gene. CDR3 length: 13 residues. Trimming took 7 bases from V and 8 from J; bases not matched to a gene: 6. CDR3: CASTGTGKEKLFF. The CDR3 DNA follows: TGCGCCAGCACCGGGACAGGAAAAGAAAAACTGTTTTTT.

This clone was picked up a small number of times. The chain combines TRBV2 with TRBJ2-7; 7 bases are shared with TRBD1. The CDR3 consists of 12 residues. Per germline, CDR1 SNHLY and CDR2 FYNNEI. J lost 7 bases, V lost 10 bases, and 10 bases had no gene match. The CDR3 sequence is CATTDRVDEQYF. In DNA, the CDR3 is TGTGCCACCACAGACAGGGTAGATGAGCAGTACTTC.

The gene calls are TRBV11-2 and TRBJ1-2; TRBD1 is a possible D gene (6 bases). From germline, CDR1 is SGHAT and CDR2 FQNNGV. The CDR3 is 14 residues long. V lost 4 bases to trimming and J lost 4 bases, with 13 bases between them. The CDR3 loop is CASSSGLQGYGYTF. CDR3 DNA sequence: TGTGCCAGCAGCTCGGGCCTACAGGGCTATGGCTACACCTTC.

This clone was recorded a few times. V gene TRBV13 combines with J gene TRBJ1-1; no reliable D call. Per the germline V gene, CDR1 is PRHDT and CDR2 is FYEKMQ (reference sequence). The V end lost 1 base, the J end lost 1 base, and 10 bases lay between the germline ends. This CDR3 region has 15 residues. The CDR3 coding sequence is TGTGCCAGCAGCTTAGATCCAGGTACGAACACTGAAGCTTTCTTT. Protein sequence: CASSLDPGTNTEAFF.